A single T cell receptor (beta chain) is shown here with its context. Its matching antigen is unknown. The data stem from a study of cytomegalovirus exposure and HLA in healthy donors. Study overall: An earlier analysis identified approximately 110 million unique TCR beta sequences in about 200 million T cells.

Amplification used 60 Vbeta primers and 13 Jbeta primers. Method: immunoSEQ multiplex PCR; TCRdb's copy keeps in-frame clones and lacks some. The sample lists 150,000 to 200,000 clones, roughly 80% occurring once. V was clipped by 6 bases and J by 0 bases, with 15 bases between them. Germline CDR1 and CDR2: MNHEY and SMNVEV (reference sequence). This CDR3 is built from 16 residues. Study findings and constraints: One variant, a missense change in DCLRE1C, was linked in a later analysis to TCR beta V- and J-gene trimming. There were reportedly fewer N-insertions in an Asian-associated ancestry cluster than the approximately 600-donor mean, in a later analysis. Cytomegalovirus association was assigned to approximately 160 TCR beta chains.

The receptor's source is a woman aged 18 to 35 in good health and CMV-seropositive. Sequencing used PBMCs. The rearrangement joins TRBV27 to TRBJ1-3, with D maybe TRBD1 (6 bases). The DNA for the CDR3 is TGTGCCAGCAGCCCTCAGGGGTTTAGCTCTGGAAACACCATATATTTT. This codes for CASSPQGFSSGNTIYF.